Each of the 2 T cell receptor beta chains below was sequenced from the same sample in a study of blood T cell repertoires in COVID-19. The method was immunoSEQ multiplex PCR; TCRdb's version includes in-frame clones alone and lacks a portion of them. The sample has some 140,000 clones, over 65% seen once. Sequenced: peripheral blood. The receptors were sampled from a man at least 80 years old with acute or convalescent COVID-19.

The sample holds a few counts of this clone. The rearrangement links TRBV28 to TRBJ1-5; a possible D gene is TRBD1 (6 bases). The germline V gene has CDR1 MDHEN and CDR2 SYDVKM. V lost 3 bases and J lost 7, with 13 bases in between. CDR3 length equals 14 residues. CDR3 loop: CASSFLQGIQPQHF. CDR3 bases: TGTGCCAGCAGTTTCCTACAGGGAATCCAGCCCCAGCATTTT.

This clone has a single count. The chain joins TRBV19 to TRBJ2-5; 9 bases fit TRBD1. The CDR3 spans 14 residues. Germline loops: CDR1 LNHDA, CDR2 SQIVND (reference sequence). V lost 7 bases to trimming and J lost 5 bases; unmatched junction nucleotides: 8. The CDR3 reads CASTRTGEVETQYF. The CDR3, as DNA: TGTGCCAGTACCCGGACAGGGGAGGTGGAGACCCAGTACTTC.